Given below is one T cell receptor beta chain in context. Antigen unknown. V shed 1 base, J shed 2 bases, and the junction held 5 bases outside the gene matches. The V gene's germline CDR1 is SGHRS and CDR2 YFSETQ. This CDR3 contains 16 residues. The sample originates from a study of a mutant IDH1 vaccine in newly diagnosed glioma. Study background: Patients had eight vaccinations, in weeks 1, 3, 5, 7, 11, 15, 19 and 23. The start of vaccination came 4-6 weeks after radiotherapy alone, or with temozolomide cycles.

Assay: immunoSEQ multiplex PCR; the TCRdb copy retains only in-frame clones and omits some. The sample contains fewer than 65,000 clones, about 80% of which appear only once. Stated time point: week 5, during vaccination. Every single dose of the vaccine, 300 ug of mutant IDH1 20-mer peptide, came with topical imiquimod. The donor cohort comprised cases of new WHO grade 3 or 4 IDH1-mutant, ATRX-lost astrocytoma. This TCR was sampled from a man younger than 40 with glioma. The input for sequencing was PBMCs, taken from a glioma patient whose treatment included an IDH1 peptide vaccine. The chain employs TRBV5-1 and TRBJ1-5; 8 bases match TRBD1. The CDR3 DNA reads TGCGCCAGCAGCTTGACTGGACAGGGAGGCAATCAGCCCCAGCATTTT. Its translation is CASSLTGQGGNQPQHF.